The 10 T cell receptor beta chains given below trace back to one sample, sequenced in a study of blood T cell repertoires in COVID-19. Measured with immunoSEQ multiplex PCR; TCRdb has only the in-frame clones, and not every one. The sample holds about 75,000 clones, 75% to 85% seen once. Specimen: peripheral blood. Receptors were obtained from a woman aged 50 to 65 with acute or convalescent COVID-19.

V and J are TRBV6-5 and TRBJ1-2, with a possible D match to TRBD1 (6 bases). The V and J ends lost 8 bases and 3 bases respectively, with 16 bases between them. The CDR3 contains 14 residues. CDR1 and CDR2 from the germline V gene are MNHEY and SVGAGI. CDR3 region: CASLQGSHDYGYTF. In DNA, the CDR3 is TGTGCCAGCCTACAGGGTTCCCATGACTATGGCTACACCTTC.

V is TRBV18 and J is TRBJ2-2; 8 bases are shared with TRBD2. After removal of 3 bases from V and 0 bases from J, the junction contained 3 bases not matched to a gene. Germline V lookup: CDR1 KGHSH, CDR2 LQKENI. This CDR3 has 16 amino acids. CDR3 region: CASSPTSVANTGELFF. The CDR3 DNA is TGTGCCAGCTCACCGACTAGCGTTGCGAACACCGGGGAGCTGTTTTTT.

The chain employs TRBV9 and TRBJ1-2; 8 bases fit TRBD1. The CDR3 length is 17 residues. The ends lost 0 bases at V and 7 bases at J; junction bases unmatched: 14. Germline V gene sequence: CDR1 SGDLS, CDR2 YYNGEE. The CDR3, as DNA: TGTGCCAGCAGCGTAGAGGCCCGTTGGGACAGGCAGGTTGGCTACACCTTC. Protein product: CASSVEARWDRQVGYTF.

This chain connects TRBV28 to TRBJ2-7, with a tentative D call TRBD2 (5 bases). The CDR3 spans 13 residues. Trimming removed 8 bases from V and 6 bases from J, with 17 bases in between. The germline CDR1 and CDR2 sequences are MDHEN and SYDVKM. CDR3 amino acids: CASLSSPRSEQYF. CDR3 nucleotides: TGTGCCAGCCTCTCTAGCCCGAGGAGCGAGCAGTACTTC. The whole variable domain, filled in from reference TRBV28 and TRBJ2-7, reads DVKVTQSSRYLVKRTGEKVFLECVQDMDHENMFWYRQDPGLGLRLIYFSYDVKMKEKGDIPEGYSVSREKKERFSLILESASTNQTSMYLCASLSSPRSEQYFGPGTRLTVT.

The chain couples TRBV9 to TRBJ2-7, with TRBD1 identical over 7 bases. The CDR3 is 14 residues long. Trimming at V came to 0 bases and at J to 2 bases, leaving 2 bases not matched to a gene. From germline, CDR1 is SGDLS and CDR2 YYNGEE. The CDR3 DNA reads TGTGCCAGCAGCGTAGGGACAGGAGCCTACGAGCAGTACTTC. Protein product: CASSVGTGAYEQYF.

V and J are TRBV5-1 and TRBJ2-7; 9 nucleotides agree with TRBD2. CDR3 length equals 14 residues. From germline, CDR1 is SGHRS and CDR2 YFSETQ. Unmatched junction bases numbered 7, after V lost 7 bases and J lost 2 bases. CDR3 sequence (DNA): TGCGCCAGCTCTAGCGGGGACATTCCCTACGAGCAGTACTTC. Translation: CASSSGDIPYEQYF.

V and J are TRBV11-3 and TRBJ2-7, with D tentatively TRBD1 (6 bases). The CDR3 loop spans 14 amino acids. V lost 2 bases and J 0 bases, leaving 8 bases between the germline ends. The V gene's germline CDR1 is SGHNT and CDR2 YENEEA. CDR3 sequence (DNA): TGTGCCAGCAGCTTAAACAGGGTCTCCTACGAGCAGTACTTC. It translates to CASSLNRVSYEQYF.

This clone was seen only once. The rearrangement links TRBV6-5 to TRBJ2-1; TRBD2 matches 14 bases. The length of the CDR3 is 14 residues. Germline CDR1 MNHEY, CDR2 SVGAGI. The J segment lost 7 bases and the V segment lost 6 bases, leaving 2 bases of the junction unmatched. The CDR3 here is CASRRLAGGNEQFF. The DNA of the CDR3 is TGTGCCAGCAGACGACTAGCGGGGGGGAATGAGCAGTTCTTC.

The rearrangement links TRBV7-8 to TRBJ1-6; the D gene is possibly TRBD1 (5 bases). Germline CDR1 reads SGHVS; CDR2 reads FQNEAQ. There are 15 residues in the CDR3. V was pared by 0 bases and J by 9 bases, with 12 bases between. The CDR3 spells CASSLASGMGSPLHF. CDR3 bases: TGTGCCAGCAGCTTAGCCTCAGGGATGGGTTCACCCCTCCACTTT.

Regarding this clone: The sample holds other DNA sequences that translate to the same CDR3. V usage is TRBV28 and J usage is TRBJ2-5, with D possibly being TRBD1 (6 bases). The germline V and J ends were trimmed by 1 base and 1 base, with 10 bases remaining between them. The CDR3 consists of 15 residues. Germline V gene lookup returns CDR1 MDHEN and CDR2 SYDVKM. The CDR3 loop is CASSLFGRGQETQYF. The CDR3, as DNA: TGTGCCAGCAGTTTATTTGGCAGGGGCCAAGAGACCCAGTACTTC.